Below, one TCR beta chain is given with its context. The antigen is not known. This entry comes from a study of beta chain features in type 1 diabetes. Study context: Cell yields, gender and age were comparable in patients and healthy donors.

The study's findings and limits: When Type 1 diabetes patients were examined, their TCRB CDR3s proved moderately but significantly shorter in all four CD4+ subsets. Lower insertion and higher deletion counts appeared at VDJ junctions in type 1 diabetes patients.

Germline CDR1 reads SEHNR; CDR2 reads FQNEAQ (reference sequence). This CDR3 has 13 amino acids. Trimming stripped 0 bases from V and 4 bases from J, with 6 bases between. What was sequenced were expressed TCRB transcripts, since all of the isolated RNA had been reverse transcribed. Assay used: immunoSEQ multiplex PCR; TCRdb lists only in-frame clones, some missing. The sample yields roughly 370,000 clones, 14% seen once. This rearrangement joins TRBV7-9 to TRBJ1-2; unclear D gene. Material: naive CD4+ T cells from blood. This clonotype was sampled from a man under 40 in good health. CDR3 sequence reads: CASSLAEVYGYTF. CDR3 DNA: TGTGCCAGCAGCTTAGCAGAGGTCTATGGCTACACCTTC.